This TCR beta chain comes out of a study of blood T cell repertoires in COVID-19. V lost 3 bases and J lost 6; bases outside the gene matches: 7. The CDR3 totals 16 residues. CDR1 and CDR2 (germline): LNHNV, YYDKDF (reference sequence). Measured with immunoSEQ multiplex PCR; TCRdb has only the in-frame clones, and not every one. The data contain 85,000 to 130,000 clones, approximately 91% of them singletons. The specimen was peripheral blood. The chain carries TRBV15 and TRBJ2-2; TRBD2 agrees at 10 bases. The source of this sequence is a human donor in a cohort sampled during active COVID-19. The CDR3: CATSSLPGTSAGELFF. The CDR3 DNA reads TGTGCCACCAGCAGTCTTCCCGGGACTAGCGCCGGGGAGCTGTTTTTT.